These 28 T cell receptor beta chains originate from one sample sequenced in a study of identical twins. TCRdb passed the 5' RACE reads through MiXCR, listing each CDR3 protein once. The sample lists about 890,000 distinct CDR3 sequences, roughly 12% occurring once. Separately, the same data were catalogued under a study of yellow fever vaccine responses in identical twins.

Sequenced: PBMCs. The receptors shown here come from a woman between 18 and 29 years old in good health.

J is TRBJ2-3 and V is TRBV12-3 or TRBV12-4; 16 bases map to TRBD2. The CDR3 has 18 amino acids. The V gene end was trimmed by 8 bases and the J gene end by 0 bases; junction bases not matched to a gene: 8. The CDR3: CASCPGTSGRVSTDTQYF. CDR3 nucleotide sequence: TGTGCCAGCTGCCCGGGGACTAGCGGGAGGGTTAGCACAGATACGCAGTATTTT.

This clonotype was counted a few times. The chain is built from TRBV20-1 and TRBJ2-7; 8 nucleotides match TRBD1. J gave up 6 bases and V 0 bases, and 13 bases lay outside the gene matches. CDR1 is DFQATT and CDR2 is SNEGSKA in the germline V gene (reference sequence). The CDR3 consists of 16 residues. The CDR3 bases are TGCAGTGCTAGAGATGGTCGATTGGGACAGGTCAGCGAGCAGTACTTC. This encodes CSARDGRLGQVSEQYF.

The V call is TRBV4-1, the J call TRBJ2-1; the match to TRBD1 covers 9 bases. V lost 3 bases to trimming and J lost 10 bases; unmatched junction nucleotides: 7. Germline CDR1 reads MGHRA; CDR2 reads YSYEKL. The CDR3 extends over 14 amino acids. CDR3 bases: TGCGCCAGCAGCCAGGGACAGGGTTTTTCCGAGCAGTTCTTC. Its translation is CASSQGQGFSEQFF.

This chain connects TRBV5-1 to TRBJ2-5; possible D gene TRBD2, 5 bases. The CDR3 extends over 16 amino acids. Germline loops: CDR1 SGHRS, CDR2 YFSETQ. Trimming left V 4 bases short and J 7 bases short, with 23 bases between. CDR3 in amino acids: CASSPPSPVTGSTQYF. CDR3 nucleotide sequence: TGCGCCAGCAGCCCCCCGTCACCAGTTACGGGGTCGACCCAGTACTTC. The full variable domain, rest sourced from reference TRBV5-1 and TRBJ2-5, is KAGVTQTPRYLIKTRGQQVTLSCSPISGHRSVSWYQQTPGQGLQFLFEYFSETQRNKGNFPGRFSGRQFSNSRSEMNVSTLELGDSALYLCASSPPSPVTGSTQYFGPGTRLLVL.

This clonotype was seen repeatedly, ten times or more. This chain connects TRBV7-6 to TRBJ1-5; D uncertain. CDR1 is SGHVS and CDR2 is FNYEAQ in the germline V gene. V dropped 5 bases and J dropped 0 bases, with 11 bases sitting between them. The CDR3 is 15 residues long. This chain's CDR3 is CASSPTVNSNQPQHF. CDR3 bases: TGTGCCAGCAGCCCCACGGTTAATAGCAATCAGCCCCAGCATTTT.

This clonotype was recorded at least ten times. The rearrangement joins TRBV7-9 to TRBJ1-1; D not certain. V was pared by 10 bases and J by 4 bases, with 10 bases between. CDR3 length equals 11 residues. Germline CDR1 SEHNR, CDR2 FQNEAQ (reference sequence). In DNA form, the CDR3 reads TGTGCCACCCTGGGGATCACTGAAGCTTTCTTT. It yields the protein CATLGITEAFF.

V is TRBV19 and J is TRBJ2-3; TRBD1 might be the D (5 bases). The CDR3 contains 14 residues. Germline CDR1 LNHDA, CDR2 SQIVND (reference sequence). The V gene lost 6 bases and the J gene lost 2 bases, with 12 bases spanning the gap. The CDR3: CASSRRQYTDTQYF. The DNA of the CDR3 is TGTGCCAGTAGCCGCAGACAGTACACAGATACGCAGTATTTT.

This clonotype was counted at least ten times. J is TRBJ2-7 and V is TRBV18; D is uncertain. In germline, CDR1 is KGHSH, CDR2 LQKENI. The V and J ends lost 1 base and 1 base respectively, with 5 bases between them. The CDR3 length is 13 residues. CDR3 sequence reads: CASSPQGSYEQYV. CDR3 nucleotides: TGTGCCAGCTCACCACAGGGATCCTACGAGCAGTACGTC.

Many counts were recorded for this clonotype. CDR3 region: CASSQVRDRAGWTSGRVDTQYF. The CDR3, as DNA: TGCGCCAGCAGCCAAGTCCGGGACAGGGCTGGGTGGACTAGCGGGAGAGTAGATACGCAGTATTTT. The rearrangement uses TRBV4-1 and TRBJ2-3, with 13 bases lining up with TRBD2. The CDR3 is 22 amino acids. Germline values: CDR1 MGHRA, CDR2 YSYEKL. The V gene end was trimmed by 1 base and the J gene end by 5 bases; junction bases not matched to a gene: 21.

The rearrangement links TRBV12-3 or TRBV12-4 to TRBJ1-2, with unresolved D. CDR3 length: 13 residues. Trimming cost V 7 bases and J 5 bases, with 14 bases left between them. CDR3 region: CASIPDAGYGYTF. Here the CDR3 DNA reads TGTGCCAGCATCCCTGATGCGGGTTATGGCTACACCTTC.

This clonotype was seen a few times. CDR3 in amino acids: CASSLGRVDEQYV. The CDR3 DNA reads TGTGCCAGCAGCTTAGGCAGGGTAGACGAGCAGTACGTC. This chain connects TRBV13 to TRBJ2-7, with D perhaps matching TRBD1 (5 bases). This CDR3 has 13 residues. Per the germline V gene, CDR1 is PRHDT and CDR2 is FYEKMQ (reference sequence). The V and J ends lost 0 bases and 5 bases respectively, with 8 bases between them.

In its sample, this clonotype was seen many times. The chain has TRBV2 and TRBJ2-3; perhaps TRBD2 as D (5 bases). CDR3 length: 13 residues. V lost 8 bases to trimming and J lost 2 bases, with 11 bases between them. Germline V gene lookup returns CDR1 SNHLY and CDR2 FYNNEI. The CDR3 reads CASSGENTDTQYF. The CDR3 DNA follows: TGTGCCAGCTCCGGGGAGAACACAGATACGCAGTATTTT.

This clonotype came up a few times. J is TRBJ2-2 and V is TRBV6-6; D is possibly TRBD1 (6 bases). The CDR3 length is 13 residues. The germline CDR1 and CDR2 sequences are MNHNY and SVGAGI (reference sequence). Between the trimmed V and J ends, which lost 3 bases and 6 bases, there was a span of 8 bases. The CDR3 region has the DNA TGTGCCAGCAGTTATCAGGGGCCCGGGGAGCTGTTTTTT. Translating it yields CASSYQGPGELFF.

This clonotype showed up just a few times. The rearrangement links TRBV29-1 to TRBJ2-7, with 7 bases that match TRBD1. The CDR3 runs 13 residues. CDR1 is SQVTM, CDR2 ANQGSEA, per germline. With V trimmed by 4 bases and J by 5 bases, 8 bases remained unmatched. CDR3 coding DNA: TGCAGCGTTGTCCCACAACAGGGGAACGAGCAGTACTTC. Translated: CSVVPQQGNEQYF.

This CDR3 reads CASRERTSNQPQHF. CDR3 sequence (DNA): TGTGCCAGTAGAGAGAGAACGAGCAATCAGCCCCAGCATTTT. The gene calls are TRBV28 and TRBJ1-5; no clear D gene. CDR1 and CDR2 from the germline V gene are MDHEN and SYDVKM. The CDR3 has 14 amino acids. V lost 9 bases and J 1 base, leaving 13 bases between the germline ends.

This clonotype was observed a few times. V gene TRBV6-5 combines with J gene TRBJ2-7, with D tentatively TRBD1 (5 bases). Germline V gene lookup returns CDR1 MNHEY and CDR2 SVGAGI. The CDR3 is 14 residues long. Trimming shortened V by 0 bases and J by 10 bases, and 16 bases separated the two germline ends. The CDR3 DNA is TGTGCCAGCAGTTACTCCCCGGACACTTTGTCCCAGTACTTC. Translating gives CASSYSPDTLSQYF.

This clonotype was observed a handful of times. This sequence joins TRBV12-3 or TRBV12-4 and TRBJ2-5; D unclear. The V end lost 1 base, the J end lost 8 bases, and 14 bases lay between the germline ends. CDR3 length: 14 residues. The CDR3 bases are TGTGCCAGCAGTTTAGGATCCGGGTTGGGTACCCAGTACTTC. Protein sequence: CASSLGSGLGTQYF.

This clonotype was counted many times. The chain couples TRBV14 to TRBJ2-7; 12 nucleotides line up with TRBD1. The CDR3 consists of 15 residues. Germline CDR1 SGHDN, CDR2 FVKESK. The junction had 6 bases not matched to a gene; V was cut back by 4 bases and J by 5 bases. Written as DNA, the CDR3 is TGTGCCAGCAGCCGATTGGGACAGGGGGCCCACGAGCAGTACGTC. This gives the protein CASSRLGQGAHEQYV.

The chain joins TRBV7-6 to TRBJ2-6, with D perhaps matching TRBD1 (6 bases). The V gene's germline CDR1 is SGHVS and CDR2 FNYEAQ. The CDR3 has 16 amino acids. Trimming removed 4 bases at V and 3 bases at J, with 13 bases between. The CDR3 here is CASSSMTGGGANVLTF. CDR3 DNA: TGTGCCAGCAGCTCTATGACAGGCGGTGGGGCCAACGTCCTGACTTTC.

This chain joins TRBV20-1 and TRBJ2-7; tentative D call: TRBD1 (6 bases). Trimming pared 3 bases from V and 3 bases from J, leaving 15 bases between. The V gene's germline CDR1 is DFQATT and CDR2 SNEGSKA (reference sequence). This CDR3 has 14 amino acids. CDR3 coding DNA: TGCAGTGCTAGCACCGGGACAAACATCTACGAGCAGTACTTC. Its translation is CSASTGTNIYEQYF.

This clonotype showed up many times. This chain connects TRBV7-9 to TRBJ2-5; TRBD2 is a possible D gene (7 bases). This CDR3 has 15 residues. V dropped 2 bases and J dropped 4 bases, with 14 bases sitting between them. Germline V lookup: CDR1 SEHNR, CDR2 FQNEAQ (reference sequence). CDR3 amino acids: CASSLNQGGGETQYF. DNA of the CDR3: TGTGCCAGCAGCTTAAATCAGGGAGGGGGAGAGACCCAGTACTTC.

There are a few counts of this clonotype. V usage is TRBV15 and J usage is TRBJ1-4; TRBD1 matches 9 bases. The germline V gene encodes CDR1 LNHNV and CDR2 YYDKDF (reference sequence). The CDR3 is 16 amino acids. J lost 8 bases, V lost 1 base, and 8 bases had no gene match. CDR3 sequence: CATSRGPGTGYEKLFF. In nucleotides, the CDR3 is TGTGCCACCAGCAGAGGCCCTGGGACAGGGTACGAAAAACTGTTTTTT.

J is TRBJ2-7 and V is TRBV7-6, with 9 positions matching TRBD1. V trimming: 0 bases; J trimming: 0 bases; junction bases outside the gene matches: 9. This CDR3 is 18 amino acids long. Germline loops: CDR1 SGHVS, CDR2 FNYEAQ. Written as DNA, the CDR3 is TGTGCCAGCAGCTTAGCATGGGACAGGGAAGGCCCCTCCTACGAGCAGTACTTC. Its translation is CASSLAWDREGPSYEQYF.

The rearrangement joins TRBV18 to TRBJ1-1, with D perhaps TRBD1 (5 bases). Germline V gene data show CDR1 as KGHSH and CDR2 as LQKENI. CDR3 size: 14 residues. V dropped 5 bases and J dropped 1 base, with 11 bases sitting between them. The CDR3 nucleotides read TGTGCCAGCTCAGTAATAGGGACGAACACTGAAGCTTTCTTT. Translated, it gives CASSVIGTNTEAFF.

V gene TRBV3-1 combines with J gene TRBJ2-5; D perhaps matches TRBD1 (6 bases). This CDR3 region has 15 residues. Between the trimmed V and J ends, which lost 4 bases and 1 base, there was a span of 13 bases. Germline CDR1 is LGHDT and CDR2 is YNNKEL (reference sequence). In DNA, the CDR3 is TGTGCCAGCAGCCCGAACAGACAGGCCCAAGAGACCCAGTACTTC. Its protein product is CASSPNRQAQETQYF.

The J gene is TRBJ2-5, the V gene TRBV20-1; D perhaps matches TRBD1 (6 bases). Germline CDR1 and CDR2: DFQATT and SNEGSKA (reference sequence). V lost 2 bases and J 4 bases, leaving 11 bases between the germline ends. The CDR3 has 13 amino acids. The chain's CDR3 is CSARRAGVETQYF. CDR3 DNA: TGCAGTGCTAGACGGGCAGGGGTAGAGACCCAGTACTTC.

This clonotype was picked up many times. The rearrangement joins TRBV5-1 to TRBJ2-7; 14 positions agree with TRBD2. Germline loops: CDR1 SGHRS, CDR2 YFSETQ. V lost 3 bases to trimming and J lost 5 bases; unmatched junction nucleotides: 10. The CDR3 is made up of 17 amino acids. The CDR3 nucleotides read TGCGCCAGCAGCTACCAATCAGGGGGACTAGCGGGAGACGAGCAGTACTTC. Protein: CASSYQSGGLAGDEQYF.

This chain connects TRBV7-8 to TRBJ2-1, with 13 nucleotides matching TRBD2. The CDR3 runs to 16 residues. Germline CDR1 reads SGHVS; CDR2 reads FQNEAQ. Trimming at V came to 5 bases and at J to 6 bases, leaving 7 bases not matched to a gene. CDR3 amino acids: CASSAPGTSGANEQFF. The CDR3 DNA is TGTGCCAGCAGCGCCCCCGGGACTAGCGGGGCCAATGAGCAGTTCTTC.